This T cell receptor (beta chain) was obtained from a study of shared clonotypes between healthy human individuals. Terminally differentiated effector memory CD45RA+ cells were excluded from the naive CD8 cells, which were CD45RO-negative and positively selected for CCR7. Germline-derived CDR1 and CDR2 are SEHNR and FQNEAQ (reference sequence). Trimming removed 1 base from V and 0 bases from J, with 10 bases in between. The CDR3 has 16 amino acids. Assay execution proceeded at the deep level. Each sorted subset replicate got 200 ng genomic DNA, approximately 27,000 genomes. How the authors handled the data: ImmunoSEQ only sent back junction sequences with no quality scores, so filtering was done differently. The method was immunoSEQ multiplex PCR; TCRdb's version includes in-frame clones alone and lacks a portion of them. Clone size and V and J calls were adopted from that table, with D and trimming inferred from the DNA. Among over 750,000 clones listed, roughly 96% were seen once.

The chain joins TRBV7-9 to TRBJ1-3; D not certain. This clonotype was sampled from a man aged 30 to 45 in good health. Source material: naive CD8+ T cells sorted from blood. The DNA for the CDR3 is TGTGCCAGCAGCTTAGATCCCATTCTCTCTGGAAACACCATATATTTT. Its translation is CASSLDPILSGNTIYF.